This entry is about one T cell receptor beta chain. Clones were read by immunoSEQ multiplex PCR, and TCRdb kept only the in-frame ones, dropping some. The sample lists 85,000 to 100,000 clones; about nine tenths were seen once. This specimen belongs to a study of technical replicates of blood from a few donors. Germline assignment: CDR1 LNHDA and CDR2 SQIVND (reference sequence). The CDR3 loop spans 15 amino acids. V lost 3 bases, J lost 3 bases, and 4 bases stayed unmatched. The genes are TRBV19 and TRBJ2-1; TRBD2 matches at 8 bases. The source is a human donor in good health. The sequencing input was T cells isolated from PBMCs. The CDR3 region is CASSMRAGDYNEQFF. In DNA form, the CDR3 reads TGTGCCAGTAGTATGAGAGCGGGAGACTACAATGAGCAGTTCTTC. The entire variable domain, with the rest obtained from reference TRBV19 and TRBJ2-1, is as follows: DGGITQSPKYLFRKEGQNVTLSCEQNLNHDAMYWYRQDPGQGLRLIYYSQIVNDFQKGDIAEGYSVSREKKESFPLTVTSAQKNPTAFYLCASSMRAGDYNEQFFGPGTRLTVL.